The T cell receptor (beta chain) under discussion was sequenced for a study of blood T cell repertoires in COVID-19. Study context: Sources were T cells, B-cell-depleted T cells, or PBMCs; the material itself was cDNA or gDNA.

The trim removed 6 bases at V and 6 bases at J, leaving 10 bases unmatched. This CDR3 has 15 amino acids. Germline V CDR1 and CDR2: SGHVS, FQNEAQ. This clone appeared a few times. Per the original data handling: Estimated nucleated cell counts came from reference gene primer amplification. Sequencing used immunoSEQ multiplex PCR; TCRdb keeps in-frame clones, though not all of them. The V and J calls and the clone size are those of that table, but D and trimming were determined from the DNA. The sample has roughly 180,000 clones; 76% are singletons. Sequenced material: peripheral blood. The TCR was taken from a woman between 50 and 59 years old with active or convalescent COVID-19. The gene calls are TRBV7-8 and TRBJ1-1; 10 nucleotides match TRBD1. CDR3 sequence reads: CASSRTGQGTAEAFF. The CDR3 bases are TGTGCCAGCAGTAGAACGGGACAGGGGACGGCTGAAGCTTTCTTT.